What follows are 14 T cell receptor beta chains derived from one specimen sequenced in a study of a mutant IDH1 vaccine in newly diagnosed glioma. Time point described: week 47, end of study. In every dose of vaccine, 300 ug of mutant IDH1 20-mer peptide was given alongside topical imiquimod. These receptors are not linked to any known antigen. TCRdb's copy holds only in-frame clones and misses some; the assay was immunoSEQ multiplex PCR. The sample carries about 56,000 clones, roughly 80% recorded once. The sequenced sample was PBMCs, obtained from a glioma patient whose treatment included an IDH1 peptide vaccine. These receptors were taken from a man aged 50 to 60 with glioma.

V usage is TRBV5-1 and J usage is TRBJ2-7, with D unresolved. The CDR3 sequence is 11 residues long. Trimming removed 3 bases at V and 2 bases at J, with 3 bases between. Germline CDR1 and CDR2: SGHRS and YFSETQ. The CDR3 DNA follows: TGCGCCAGCAGCTCAGCCTACGAGCAGTACTTC. Its protein is CASSSAYEQYF.

The chain combines TRBV15 with TRBJ2-3; a weak D match, TRBD2 (6 bases). Germline CDR1 is LNHNV and CDR2 is YYDKDF (reference sequence). Trimming removed 0 bases from V and 6 bases from J, with 13 bases in between. The CDR3 covers 15 residues. This CDR3 is CATSRDGGERDTQYF. The DNA for the CDR3 is TGTGCCACCAGCAGAGATGGCGGGGAAAGGGATACGCAGTATTTT.

This chain connects TRBV5-4 to TRBJ1-1; weak D call: TRBD1 (5 bases). This CDR3 has 15 amino acids. Germline assignment: CDR1 SGHNT and CDR2 YYREEE (reference sequence). Trimming left V 4 bases short and J 0 bases short, with 13 bases between. This CDR3 is CASSPGGTVNTEAFF. CDR3 nucleotides: TGTGCCAGCAGCCCGGGGGGGACTGTGAACACTGAAGCTTTCTTT. Combining the CDR3 with reference TRBV5-4 and TRBJ1-1 gives the whole variable domain ETGVTQSPTHLIKTRGQQVTLRCSSQSGHNTVSWYQQALGQGPQFIFQYYREEENGRGNFPPRFSGLQFPNYSSELNVNALELDDSALYLCASSPGGTVNTEAFFGQGTRLTVV.

The chain is built from TRBV30 and TRBJ2-3, with TRBD2 matching 14 bases. The germline CDR1 and CDR2 sequences are GTSNPN and SVGIG (reference sequence). The CDR3 consists of 13 residues. Trimming at V came to 5 bases and at J to 5 bases, leaving 0 bases not matched to a gene. The CDR3 reads CAWGLAGGDTQYF. CDR3 nucleotides: TGTGCCTGGGGACTAGCGGGGGGAGATACGCAGTATTTT.

This clone was recorded a few times. V is TRBV5-6 and J is TRBJ1-1; possibly TRBD1 for D (6 bases). This CDR3 has 16 residues. V lost 3 bases and J 6 bases, leaving 21 bases between the germline ends. CDR1 SGHDT and CDR2 YYEEEE come from the germline V gene. The CDR3 DNA reads as TGTGCCAGCAGCTCTCCTCGGGACACCCTTACGGCTGAAGCTTTCTTT. Encoded protein: CASSSPRDTLTAEAFF.

The chain couples TRBV5-1 to TRBJ1-5, with D tentatively TRBD1 (5 bases). This CDR3 region has 14 residues. Trimming took off 0 bases at V and 9 bases at J, with 13 bases between the two ends. Per the germline V gene, CDR1 is SGHRS and CDR2 is YFSETQ. The CDR3 loop reads CASSLGDGAGPQHF. The CDR3, as DNA: TGCGCCAGCAGCTTGGGGGACGGAGCAGGGCCCCAGCATTTT.

This chain joins TRBV28 and TRBJ1-1; D is unresolved. Trimming took 10 bases from V and 5 from J, leaving 14 bases between them. This CDR3 spans 12 amino acids. The germline V gene encodes CDR1 MDHEN and CDR2 SYDVKM. For the CDR3, the DNA is TGTGCCACCTCCATTTTGGGAACTGAAGCTTTCTTT. This encodes CATSILGTEAFF.

V and J are TRBV19 and TRBJ1-2; D is unresolved. V gave up 4 bases and J gave up 8 bases, with 17 bases separating them. Looked up from germline, CDR1 is LNHDA and CDR2 is SQIVND (reference sequence). The CDR3 totals 14 residues. The CDR3 spells CASSTPSTLRGYTF. CDR3 nucleotides: TGTGCCAGTAGTACCCCCTCGACCCTCCGCGGCTACACCTTC.

This clone appeared a few times. The chain uses TRBV7-2 and TRBJ2-1, with 7 bases that match TRBD1. Germline CDR1 reads SGHTA; CDR2 reads FQGNSA. The CDR3 is 14 amino acids. Trimming cost V 5 bases and J 10 bases; bases outside gene matches: 11. In DNA, the CDR3 is TGTGCCAGCAGCCCCAGGATGACAGGGAACGAGCAGTTCTTC. It encodes CASSPRMTGNEQFF.

This chain joins TRBV7-9 and TRBJ1-2, with unresolved D. Germline assignment: CDR1 SEHNR and CDR2 FQNEAQ (reference sequence). The CDR3 runs to 14 residues. V dropped 5 bases and J dropped 7 bases, with 17 bases sitting between them. The CDR3 bases are TGTGCCAGCAGCCCAATACTCTTTCCGTCTGGCTACACCTTC. Protein product: CASSPILFPSGYTF.

The chain carries TRBV16 and TRBJ2-1, with D unresolved. Germline V gene data show CDR1 as KGHSY and CDR2 as FQNENV. The CDR3 contains 15 residues. V was shortened by 3 bases and J by 4 bases, with 13 bases between the two germline ends. The CDR3 loop is CASSHVLGTYNEQFF. The CDR3 coding sequence is TGTGCCAGCAGCCACGTTCTAGGAACGTACAATGAGCAGTTCTTC.

The chain is built from TRBV6-1 and TRBJ2-5; tentatively, D is TRBD2 (5 bases). The CDR3 loop spans 12 amino acids. Germline V gene lookup returns CDR1 MNHNS and CDR2 SASEGT. The V end was cut by 6 bases, the J end by 5 bases, with 10 bases between. CDR3 in DNA: TGTGCCAGCAGCCCCCGGAGGGAGACCCAGTACTTC. It specifies CASSPRRETQYF.

The gene calls are TRBV7-9 and TRBJ1-1; no firm D call. CDR3 length: 16 amino acids. With 3 bases removed from V and 1 base from J, the gap between germline ends came to 15 bases. Germline-derived CDR1 and CDR2 are SEHNR and FQNEAQ (reference sequence). CDR3 nucleotide sequence: TGTGCCAGCAGCTTTTTGAGGCAGGTGGAGAACACTGAAGCTTTCTTT. It encodes CASSFLRQVENTEAFF.

In this sample, this clone turned up once. The V gene is TRBV27, the J gene TRBJ1-5, with D possibly TRBD1 on 6 matching bases. This CDR3 region has 14 residues. Germline CDR1 reads MNHEY; CDR2 reads SMNVEV (reference sequence). The germline V and J ends were trimmed by 4 bases and 3 bases, with 10 bases remaining between them. The CDR3 spells CASSYQGFNQPQHF. DNA for the CDR3: TGTGCCAGCAGTTACCAGGGGTTCAATCAGCCCCAGCATTTT.